The 32 T cell receptor beta chains given below trace back to one sample, sequenced in a study of shared clonotypes between healthy human individuals. Assay: immunoSEQ multiplex PCR; the TCRdb copy retains only in-frame clones and omits some. The data show 300,000 to 400,000 clones, with more than 60% seen just once and over 9.5% held by the top ten. The sequenced sample was memory CD4+ T cells sorted from blood. Noted subset: CD45RA-negative fraction. These TCRs come from a man aged 30-40 years in good health.

The chain is built from TRBV2 and TRBJ1-1; TRBD1 matches 7 bases. CDR3 length equals 12 residues. Trimming removed 9 bases from V and 1 base from J; junction bases left unmatched: 2. Germline values: CDR1 SNHLY, CDR2 FYNNEI. CDR3 DNA: TGTGCCAGGGGGACAGAGAACACTGAAGCTTTCTTT. This translates into CARGTENTEAFF.

This chain uses TRBV11-3 with TRBJ2-3, with 7 bases aligning to TRBD1. J gave up 5 bases and V 1 base, and 3 bases lay outside the gene matches. This CDR3 has 14 amino acids. Germline V gene sequence: CDR1 SGHNT, CDR2 YENEEA. The DNA of the CDR3 is TGTGCCAGCAGCTTAGCTACAGGGGTAGATACGCAGTATTTT. Residues: CASSLATGVDTQYF.

On this clone itself: At one end, the junction sequence differs from germline, possibly due to a read error. The chain joins TRBV29-1 to TRBJ1-4; no firm D call. The CDR3 sequence is 8 residues long. CDR1 and CDR2 (germline): SQVTM, ANQGSEA. The CDR3 reads CSHRKTVF. The CDR3 DNA is TGCAGCCACAGAAAAACTGTTTTT.

There are many counts of this clone. The chain combines TRBV6-1 with TRBJ1-4; D may be TRBD1 (5 bases). Trimming removed 2 bases at V and 5 bases at J, with 18 bases between. This CDR3 region has 17 residues. From germline, CDR1 is MNHNS and CDR2 SASEGT. CDR3 in amino acids: CASSEPLGETLNEKLFF. Written as DNA, the CDR3 is TGTGCCAGCAGTGAACCCCTGGGGGAGACTCTCAATGAAAAACTGTTTTTT.

This clone was counted many times. CDR3 in amino acids: CASRPRIGLAGGSGEQYF. The CDR3 DNA reads TGTGCCAGCAGACCCAGAATTGGCCTAGCGGGAGGAAGTGGCGAGCAGTACTTC. V and J are TRBV25-1 and TRBJ2-7; 11 bases match TRBD2. Germline lookup yields CDR1 MGHDK and CDR2 SYGVNS. The V segment lost 6 bases and the J segment 6 bases; nucleotides outside the gene matches: 19. The CDR3 loop spans 18 amino acids.

The V and J genes are TRBV6-6 and TRBJ2-3; 10 nucleotides match TRBD2. Unmatched junction bases numbered 8, after V lost 2 bases and J lost 6 bases. CDR1 is MNHNY, CDR2 SVGAGI, per germline (reference sequence). The CDR3 contains 16 residues. CDR3 amino acids: CASSYVPSGGWDTQYF. DNA for the CDR3: TGTGCCAGCAGTTACGTCCCTAGCGGGGGTTGGGATACGCAGTATTTT.

This chain connects TRBV19 to TRBJ2-2; a possible D gene is TRBD1 (5 bases). The CDR3 loop spans 15 amino acids. The germline gives CDR1 LNHDA, CDR2 SQIVND (reference sequence). Trimming removed 1 base at V and 4 bases at J, with 10 bases between. The CDR3: CASSIVGRATGELFF. The CDR3 region has the DNA TGTGCCAGTAGTATAGTCGGCAGGGCCACCGGGGAGCTGTTTTTT.

The chain couples TRBV2 to TRBJ1-2; 8 bases fit TRBD1. Germline V CDR1 and CDR2: SNHLY, FYNNEI. There are 13 residues in the CDR3. With 1 base clipped from V and 9 bases from J, the junction kept 4 bases outside the gene matches. The CDR3 sequence is CASSEVGTGSYTF. The CDR3 nucleotides are TGTGCCAGCAGTGAAGTTGGGACAGGCAGCTACACCTTC.

This clone turned up a few times. The CDR3 DNA follows: TGTGCCATCAGTTCCACAGGGGAAGTTTCACCCCTCCACTTT. Translated: CAISSTGEVSPLHF. The chain recombines TRBV10-3 with TRBJ1-6; TRBD1 agrees at 7 bases. With 5 bases clipped from V and 9 bases from J, the junction kept 7 bases outside the gene matches. CDR3 size: 14 residues. The germline CDR1 and CDR2 sequences are ENHRY and SYGVKD.

The V call is TRBV7-9, the J call TRBJ2-7; 10 bases are shared with TRBD2. This CDR3 is 17 amino acids long. Germline assignment: CDR1 SEHNR and CDR2 FQNEAQ (reference sequence). J was trimmed by 4 bases and V by 3 bases; bases with no gene match: 12. CDR3 region: CASSLLGAGGPRYEQYF. In DNA form, the CDR3 reads TGTGCCAGCAGCTTGTTGGGAGCGGGAGGGCCGAGATACGAGCAGTACTTC.

This rearrangement joins TRBV7-2 to TRBJ2-7; D not certain. V was trimmed by 7 bases and J by 7 bases, leaving 14 bases between them. This CDR3 is 12 amino acids long. Germline CDR1 reads SGHTA; CDR2 reads FQGNSA. This chain's CDR3 is CASTRAAGEQYF. The CDR3 DNA follows: TGTGCCAGCACCCGCGCCGCTGGTGAGCAGTACTTC.

This sequence joins TRBV27 and TRBJ2-3, with D possibly TRBD1 on 5 matching bases. V was clipped by 8 bases and J by 1 base, with 13 bases between them. CDR1 and CDR2 (germline): MNHEY, SMNVEV (reference sequence). The CDR3 is made up of 14 amino acids. The CDR3 nucleotides are TGTGCCAGCTCGACATTAGGGGGCACAGATACGCAGTATTTT. Translation: CASSTLGGTDTQYF.

The V call is TRBV28, the J call TRBJ2-5, with 8 bases fitting TRBD1. This CDR3 spans 14 amino acids. The germline V gene encodes CDR1 MDHEN and CDR2 SYDVKM. With 8 bases clipped from V and 6 bases from J, the junction kept 11 bases outside the gene matches. CDR3 amino acids: CASRTPGGAKTQYF. CDR3 DNA: TGTGCCAGCCGTACGCCAGGGGGCGCAAAGACCCAGTACTTC.

In this sample, this clone turned up many times. The gene calls are TRBV5-1 and TRBJ2-1; 9 bases are shared with TRBD2. CDR1 SGHRS and CDR2 YFSETQ come from the germline V gene. The CDR3 consists of 14 residues. J was trimmed by 8 bases and V by 3 bases; bases with no gene match: 6. DNA for the CDR3: TGCGCCAGCAGCTGGGGACTAGCTAGCGATGAGCAGTTCTTC. This sequence encodes CASSWGLASDEQFF.

This clone was detected only a few times. The rearrangement links TRBV5-6 to TRBJ2-1; 7 bases fit TRBD1. The CDR3 consists of 15 residues. CDR1 and CDR2 from the germline V gene are SGHDT and YYEEEE. Trimming cost V 1 base and J 5 bases; bases outside gene matches: 6. The chain's CDR3 is CASSLTGAPHNEQFF. The CDR3 DNA reads TGTGCCAGCAGCTTGACAGGGGCGCCACACAATGAGCAGTTCTTC.

V and J are TRBV25-1 and TRBJ1-3; unclear D gene. The V end was cut by 2 bases, the J end by 4 bases, with 9 bases between. Germline V lookup: CDR1 MGHDK, CDR2 SYGVNS. This CDR3 has 14 residues. The CDR3 DNA follows: TGTGCCAGCAGTGAACCGGGTATCGGAAACACCATATATTTT. It translates to CASSEPGIGNTIYF.

The chain combines TRBV7-8 with TRBJ2-7; D is undetermined. Trimming took 5 bases from V and 0 from J, leaving 14 bases between them. CDR1 SGHVS and CDR2 FQNEAQ come from the germline V gene. This CDR3 comprises 15 residues. CDR3 in amino acids: CASSPARVVSYEQYF. As DNA, the CDR3 is TGTGCCAGCAGCCCCGCCCGGGTCGTCTCCTACGAGCAGTACTTC.

This clone showed up just once. DNA for the CDR3: TGCAGCGTAGGGGAGACAGGGTCAACCGGGGAGCTGTTTTTT. Translated, it gives CSVGETGSTGELFF. This chain links TRBV29-1 with TRBJ2-2; 7 bases fit TRBD1. Germline CDR1 SQVTM, CDR2 ANQGSEA. With 6 bases clipped from V and 5 bases from J, the junction kept 9 bases outside the gene matches. This CDR3 is built from 14 residues.

Notes on this clone: Other DNA sequences from this sample encode an identical CDR3 as well. The chain employs TRBV5-1 and TRBJ2-5; 9 bases fit TRBD1. Unmatched junction bases numbered 6, after V lost 1 base and J lost 2 bases. This CDR3 comprises 16 residues. Germline CDR1 is SGHRS and CDR2 is YFSETQ. The CDR3 DNA reads as TGCGCCAGCAGCTTGTCGGGACAGGGAGGTCAAGAGACCCAGTACTTC. Its translation is CASSLSGQGGQETQYF.

This clone was recorded many times. The chain combines TRBV29-1 with TRBJ1-4; tentative D call: TRBD1 (6 bases). The CDR3 runs 11 residues. Trimming cost V 7 bases and J 5 bases, with 8 bases left between them. Germline loops: CDR1 SQVTM, CDR2 ANQGSEA. CDR3 residues: CSGGQNEKLFF. The CDR3 DNA is TGCAGCGGGGGACAAAATGAAAAACTGTTTTTT.

This chain joins TRBV10-3 and TRBJ2-3; a weak D match, TRBD2 (6 bases). Germline V lookup: CDR1 ENHRY, CDR2 SYGVKD. The CDR3 covers 20 residues. Trimming took 4 bases from V and 1 from J, leaving 27 bases between them. The CDR3 DNA sequence: TGTGCCATCAGTGGGCGCCCAGCGGGCAACAGGCCGGTGGGCACAGATACGCAGTATTTT. Its protein product is CAISGRPAGNRPVGTDTQYF.

The chain combines TRBV28 with TRBJ1-5; D is possibly TRBD1 (5 bases). V lost 6 bases, J lost 10 bases, and 13 bases lay in between. Germline CDR1 reads MDHEN; CDR2 reads SYDVKM. The CDR3 consists of 12 residues. CDR3 residues: CASSLVGGPQHF. The CDR3, as DNA: TGTGCCAGCAGCCTCGTGGGGGGTCCCCAGCATTTT.

The J gene is TRBJ2-5, the V gene TRBV5-1; the D is unclear. The germline V and J ends were trimmed by 4 bases and 3 bases, with 13 bases remaining between them. The germline V gene has CDR1 SGHRS and CDR2 YFSETQ. The CDR3 is made up of 14 amino acids. In nucleotides, the CDR3 is TGCGCCAGCAGCCCACCCGGGCTGAAAGAGACCCAGTACTTC. Protein sequence: CASSPPGLKETQYF.

This clone was detected only once. The chain is built from TRBV30 and TRBJ2-7, with a weak D call TRBD2 (5 bases). V lost 4 bases and J lost 2, with 18 bases in between. The CDR3 extends over 15 amino acids. Germline loops: CDR1 GTSNPN, CDR2 SVGIG (reference sequence). The CDR3 reads CAWTPKGAAPYEQYF. As DNA, the CDR3 is TGTGCCTGGACCCCCAAGGGAGCGGCCCCCTACGAGCAGTACTTC.

This sequence joins TRBV15 and TRBJ2-7, with 8 bases aligning to TRBD2. The CDR3 contains 16 residues. Germline loops: CDR1 LNHNV, CDR2 YYDKDF (reference sequence). Trimming cost V 3 bases and J 3 bases; bases outside gene matches: 10. CDR3 coding DNA: TGTGCCACCAGCAGTCCGACGGGAGGGTTGGGCTACGAGCAGTACTTC. Translation gives CATSSPTGGLGYEQYF.

The chain uses TRBV10-3 and TRBJ2-1; tentative D call: TRBD1 (5 bases). Germline V gene lookup returns CDR1 ENHRY and CDR2 SYGVKD. CDR3 length: 16 amino acids. The V gene lost 6 bases and the J gene lost 0 bases, with 15 bases spanning the gap. The CDR3 here is CAIRGTGESSYNEQFF. Written as DNA, the CDR3 is TGTGCCATCAGGGGAACAGGCGAAAGCTCCTACAATGAGCAGTTCTTC.

The count of this clone is one. This chain links TRBV2 with TRBJ1-5; the D gene is possibly TRBD1 (6 bases). The germline V gene encodes CDR1 SNHLY and CDR2 FYNNEI. The CDR3 totals 15 residues. V was cut by 7 bases and J by 0 bases, with 13 bases left in between. The CDR3 region has the DNA TGTGCCAGCAAATCGCGGACAGCTAGCAATCAGCCCCAGCATTTT. Amino acid sequence: CASKSRTASNQPQHF.

The chain has TRBV5-1 and TRBJ2-7, with 7 bases that match TRBD1. Losses at the gene ends were 4 bases for V and 7 bases for J; bases not matched to a gene: 11. This CDR3 spans 14 amino acids. Looked up from germline, CDR1 is SGHRS and CDR2 is YFSETQ. The DNA of the CDR3 is TGCGCCAGCAGCCCCGACAGGGTGCCCTTTGAGCAGTACTTC. Translated, it gives CASSPDRVPFEQYF.

This clone was detected only once. The V call is TRBV19, the J call TRBJ1-5; D is perhaps TRBD1 (6 bases). V gave up 4 bases and J gave up 5 bases, with 15 bases separating them. Germline V gives CDR1 LNHDA, CDR2 SQIVND (reference sequence). The CDR3 contains 15 residues. The CDR3 region has the DNA TGTGCCAGTAGTAGGGGGACATCCATCCATCAGCCCCAGCATTTT. This encodes CASSRGTSIHQPQHF.

This clone was seen many times. The rearrangement links TRBV6-6 to TRBJ2-1; D possibly matches TRBD1 or TRBD2 (6 bases each). Germline V gene sequence: CDR1 MNHNY, CDR2 SVGAGI (reference sequence). Trimming cost V 5 bases and J 7 bases, with 12 bases left between them. The length of the CDR3 is 13 residues. Here the CDR3 DNA reads TGTGCCAGCAGTCCCCAAGGGGGGAATGAGCAGTTCTTC. Translation gives CASSPQGGNEQFF.

This clone was recorded a few times. The J gene is TRBJ1-5, the V gene TRBV2; no firm D call. Germline CDR1 reads SNHLY; CDR2 reads FYNNEI. Trimming removed 2 bases at V and 2 bases at J, with 10 bases between. The CDR3 consists of 15 residues. The CDR3 DNA reads TGTGCCAGCAGTGAACCTCTGCAGGGCAATCAGCCCCAGCATTTT. Protein: CASSEPLQGNQPQHF.

This clone has only a few counts. This chain connects TRBV7-4 to TRBJ1-4, with D tentatively TRBD1 (5 bases). Per the germline V gene, CDR1 is SGHVT and CDR2 is SQSDAQ. This CDR3 has 12 residues. The V end was cut by 1 base, the J end by 8 bases, with 5 bases between. CDR3 coding DNA: TGTGCCAGCAGCTTAGGGGACGAAAAACTGTTTTTT. Encoded protein: CASSLGDEKLFF.